The 22 T cell receptor beta chains below were found in one sample sequenced in a study of cytotoxic CD8 clonotypes in ibrutinib-treated CLL. Sequencing was performed with immunoSEQ multiplex PCR; in TCRdb, only in-frame clones are kept and a portion is missing. The data contain a few hundred thousand clones, under 75% of them singletons. Specimen: PBMCs, collected after 24 months of ibrutinib treatment. The receptors were gathered from a human donor with chronic lymphocytic leukemia.

The chain joins TRBV25-1 to TRBJ2-2; 10 nucleotides agree with TRBD2. Germline V gene data show CDR1 as MGHDK and CDR2 as SYGVNS. The V segment lost 5 bases and the J segment 6 bases; nucleotides outside the gene matches: 6. The CDR3 spans 15 residues. This chain's CDR3 is CASSRTSGFPGELFF. CDR3 coding DNA: TGTGCCAGCAGTAGGACTAGCGGCTTCCCCGGGGAGCTGTTTTTT.

The gene calls are TRBV29-1 and TRBJ1-2, with TRBD1 as a possible D gene (6 bases). The ends were cut back, 7 bases at V and 4 bases at J, with 16 bases in the middle. This CDR3 has 13 residues. Germline CDR1 reads SQVTM; CDR2 reads ANQGSEA. The CDR3 region is CSAKRQGSYGYTF. DNA of the CDR3: TGCAGCGCTAAAAGGCAGGGGAGCTATGGCTACACCTTC.

The chain combines TRBV13 with TRBJ2-1; D is possibly TRBD1 (6 bases). Trimming took 4 bases from V and 1 from J, leaving 14 bases between them. The germline CDR1 and CDR2 sequences are PRHDT and FYEKMQ (reference sequence). The CDR3 has 16 amino acids. The CDR3 spells CASSSRQETSYNEQFF. The CDR3 nucleotides are TGTGCCAGCAGCTCCAGACAGGAGACTTCCTACAATGAGCAGTTCTTC.

As DNA, the CDR3 is TGTGCCAGCAGTCCATCGACTAGCGGGAGAGACTACGAGCAGTACTTC. This codes for CASSPSTSGRDYEQYF. V is TRBV28 and J is TRBJ2-7; 12 bases align to TRBD2. V shed 5 bases and J 3 bases; nucleotides not matched to a gene: 8. Germline V gene sequence: CDR1 MDHEN, CDR2 SYDVKM. The CDR3 covers 16 residues.

This sequence joins TRBV19 and TRBJ2-7; D not resolved. The CDR3 runs 12 residues. Trimming left V 4 bases short and J 2 bases short, with 6 bases between. Per the germline V gene, CDR1 is LNHDA and CDR2 is SQIVND (reference sequence). The CDR3 DNA reads as TGTGCCAGTAGTAACGTTCCCTACGAGCAGTACTTC. Translation: CASSNVPYEQYF.

The chain recombines TRBV30 with TRBJ2-3, with 13 bases matching TRBD2. Germline assignment: CDR1 GTSNPN and CDR2 SVGIG (reference sequence). Trimming cost V 3 bases and J 5 bases; bases outside gene matches: 11. The CDR3 is 17 residues long. CDR3 loop: CAWSAHRTSGSGDTQYF. The DNA of the CDR3 is TGTGCCTGGAGCGCCCATCGGACTAGCGGGAGTGGAGATACGCAGTATTTT.

In its sample, this clone was seen a few times. This chain uses TRBV21-1 with TRBJ2-7. TRBV21-1 is assigned pseudogene status. The CDR3 is made up of 12 amino acids. This CDR3 reads CASRGTYYEQYF. The DNA for the CDR3 is TGTGCCAGCAGAGGAACTTACTACGAGCAGTACTTC.

V usage is TRBV27 and J usage is TRBJ1-2; no reliable D call. The CDR3 is made up of 12 amino acids. Trimming shortened V by 5 bases and J by 5 bases, and 9 bases separated the two germline ends. The V gene's germline CDR1 is MNHEY and CDR2 SMNVEV (reference sequence). This chain's CDR3 is CASSGPGYGYTF. DNA of the CDR3: TGTGCCAGCAGTGGACCAGGTTATGGCTACACCTTC.

V is TRBV7-8 and J is TRBJ2-7, with D perhaps matching TRBD2 (5 bases). CDR1 is SGHVS, CDR2 FQNEAQ, per germline. CDR3 length equals 18 residues. The V end was cut by 1 base, the J end by 2 bases, with 21 bases between. CDR3: CASSLEGILLLEAYEQYF. CDR3 bases: TGTGCCAGCAGCTTAGAGGGTATCCTGCTATTGGAGGCCTACGAGCAGTACTTC.

This clone was counted a few times. This chain connects TRBV27 to TRBJ1-5; possibly TRBD1 for D (5 bases). V was trimmed by 4 bases and J by 1 base, leaving 20 bases between them. Per the germline V gene, CDR1 is MNHEY and CDR2 is SMNVEV (reference sequence). The CDR3 is 18 amino acids. The CDR3 nucleotides read TGTGCCAGCAGTTCACGACAGACGAGTAAGTCCAGCAATCAGCCCCAGCATTTT. The encoded protein is CASSSRQTSKSSNQPQHF.

This chain links TRBV6-5 with TRBJ1-5; D not resolved. The germline CDR1 and CDR2 sequences are MNHEY and SVGAGI. Trimming cost V 5 bases and J 1 base, with 3 bases left between them. CDR3 length: 12 residues. In DNA form, the CDR3 reads TGTGCCAGCAGTGAGAGCAATCAGCCCCAGCATTTT. Its translation: CASSESNQPQHF.

Remarks on this clone: This specimen includes other DNA sequences encoding the same CDR3. This chain uses TRBV29-1 with TRBJ2-1, with 8 bases fitting TRBD2. Germline V CDR1 and CDR2: SQVTM, ANQGSEA. CDR3 length: 12 amino acids. J was trimmed by 6 bases and V by 7 bases; bases with no gene match: 5. The CDR3, as DNA: TGCAGCGCACGCACTAGCGGCAATGAGCAGTTCTTC. Translated, it gives CSARTSGNEQFF.

A single count supports this clone. The chain couples TRBV2 to TRBJ2-7; 8 bases line up with TRBD2. CDR1 SNHLY and CDR2 FYNNEI come from the germline V gene. V was clipped by 3 bases and J by 5 bases; unmatched bases: 15. This CDR3 contains 17 residues. The CDR3 nucleotides are TGTGCCAGCAGTGATGTGCCTAGCGGGCTCTTTGGTCACGAGCAGTACTTC. Translated, it gives CASSDVPSGLFGHEQYF.

V and J are TRBV19 and TRBJ1-5, with TRBD1 matching over 7 bases. Unmatched junction bases numbered 8, after V lost 5 bases and J lost 4 bases. Germline assignment: CDR1 LNHDA and CDR2 SQIVND (reference sequence). The CDR3 runs to 15 residues. CDR3 DNA sequence: TGTGCCAGTAGTCCGGAGGGGGCCCTTAATCAGCCCCAGCATTTT. It encodes CASSPEGALNQPQHF.

This clone appeared many times. The V and J genes are TRBV28 and TRBJ2-1; D is uncertain. The CDR3 loop spans 12 amino acids. Trimming took 3 bases from V and 2 from J, leaving 2 bases between them. Germline V gene sequence: CDR1 MDHEN, CDR2 SYDVKM. The CDR3 nucleotides are TGTGCCAGCAGTTTCACCTACAATGAGCAGTTCTTC. Translating gives CASSFTYNEQFF.

Only a few counts were recorded for this clone. Other DNA sequences in this sample translate to the same CDR3. This chain joins TRBV10-3 and TRBJ2-1; D remains unclear. CDR1 ENHRY and CDR2 SYGVKD come from the germline V gene. The V and J ends lost 0 bases and 0 bases respectively, with 6 bases between them. This CDR3 contains 15 residues. The DNA of the CDR3 is TGTGCCATCAGTGAGTCGGCGAGCTCCTACAATGAGCAGTTCTTC. Translating it yields CAISESASSYNEQFF.

The V and J genes are TRBV28 and TRBJ2-7; D remains unclear. Germline V gene sequence: CDR1 MDHEN, CDR2 SYDVKM. This CDR3 has 13 amino acids. Trimming took off 6 bases at V and 4 bases at J, with 13 bases between the two ends. The DNA of the CDR3 is TGTGCCAGCAGGCTTAGGGTCGGATACGAGCAGTACTTC. It codes for CASRLRVGYEQYF. The variable domain in full, with the rest retrieved from reference TRBV28 and TRBJ2-7, is DVKVTQSSRYLVKRTGEKVFLECVQDMDHENMFWYRQDPGLGLRLIYFSYDVKMKEKGDIPEGYSVSREKKERFSLILESASTNQTSMYLCASRLRVGYEQYFGPGTRLTVT.

The chain combines TRBV6-5 with TRBJ1-5; D perhaps matches TRBD1 (5 bases). This CDR3 contains 15 residues. Per the germline V gene, CDR1 is MNHEY and CDR2 is SVGAGI. The V end lost 0 bases, the J end lost 3 bases, and 9 bases lay between the germline ends. The CDR3 spells CASSYSLGTNQPQHF. The CDR3 nucleotides read TGTGCCAGCAGTTACTCGCTGGGGACCAATCAGCCCCAGCATTTT.

V gene TRBV29-1 combines with J gene TRBJ2-5, with a possible D match to TRBD2 (6 bases). The length of the CDR3 is 15 residues. Germline V lookup: CDR1 SQVTM, CDR2 ANQGSEA. V lost 6 bases to trimming and J lost 5 bases, with 22 bases between them. CDR3 in amino acids: CSVDRLLGGSETQYF. The DNA for the CDR3 is TGCAGCGTCGACAGACTACTGGGAGGTTCGGAGACCCAGTACTTC.

V and J are TRBV6-6 and TRBJ2-4, with D perhaps matching TRBD1 (6 bases). Germline V gives CDR1 MNHNY, CDR2 SVGAGI (reference sequence). The CDR3 length is 12 residues. Trimming took 4 bases from V and 15 from J, leaving 16 bases between them. CDR3 loop: CASSSTGRSRYF. The CDR3 DNA reads TGTGCCAGCAGTTCGACAGGTCGGTCTCGGTACTTC.

The rearrangement joins TRBV5-7 to TRBJ2-1, with 7 bases lining up with TRBD2. TRBV5-7 is an open reading frame whose function is uncertain. CDR3 length: 18 residues. The J segment lost 9 bases and the V segment lost 3 bases, leaving 21 bases of the junction unmatched. The CDR3 DNA reads TGTGCCAGCAGCTGGAGGCTCCGCGGGAGCTGGGGTGACGTTGAGCAGTTCTTC. It specifies CASSWRLRGSWGDVEQFF.

V is TRBV15 and J is TRBJ2-7; 7 nucleotides agree with TRBD1. The CDR3 contains 16 residues. Trimming removed 1 base from V and 6 bases from J; junction bases left unmatched: 12. Germline assignment: CDR1 LNHNV and CDR2 YYDKDF (reference sequence). As DNA, the CDR3 is TGTGCCACCAGCAGAGCTAGCAGGGGGACGATTGGCGAGCAGTACTTC. Its protein is CATSRASRGTIGEQYF.